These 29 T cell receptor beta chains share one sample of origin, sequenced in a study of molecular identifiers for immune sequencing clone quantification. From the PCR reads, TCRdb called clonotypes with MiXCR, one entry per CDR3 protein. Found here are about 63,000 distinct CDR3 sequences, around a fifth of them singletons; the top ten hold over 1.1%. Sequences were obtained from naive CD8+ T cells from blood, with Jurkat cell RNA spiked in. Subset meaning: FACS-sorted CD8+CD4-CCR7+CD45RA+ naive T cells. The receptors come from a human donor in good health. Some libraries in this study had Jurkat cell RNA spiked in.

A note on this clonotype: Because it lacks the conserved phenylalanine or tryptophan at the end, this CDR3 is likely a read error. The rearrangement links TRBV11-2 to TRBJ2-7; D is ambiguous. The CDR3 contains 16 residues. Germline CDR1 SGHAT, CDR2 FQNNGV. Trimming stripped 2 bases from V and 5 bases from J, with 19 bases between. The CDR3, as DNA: TGTGCCAGCAGCTTAACTGCCACGCCACTGAAGAACGAGCAGTACCTC. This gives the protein CASSLTATPLKNEQYL.

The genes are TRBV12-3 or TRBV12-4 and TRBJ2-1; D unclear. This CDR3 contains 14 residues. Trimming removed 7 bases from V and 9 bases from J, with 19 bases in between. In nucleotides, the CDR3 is TGTGCCAGCACCACAAACCTCAGTGAGCCTGAGCAGTTCTTC. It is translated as CASTTNLSEPEQFF.

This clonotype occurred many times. The CDR3 nucleotides are TGTGCCAGCAGTTACGGACTAGCCCCCTCGGGAGAGCAGTACTTC. It yields the protein CASSYGLAPSGEQYF. This chain joins TRBV6-2 or TRBV6-3 and TRBJ2-7; the match to TRBD2 covers 8 bases. Germline V gives CDR1 MNHEY, CDR2 SVGEGT. CDR3 length: 15 amino acids. J gave up 7 bases and V 2 bases, and 10 bases lay outside the gene matches.

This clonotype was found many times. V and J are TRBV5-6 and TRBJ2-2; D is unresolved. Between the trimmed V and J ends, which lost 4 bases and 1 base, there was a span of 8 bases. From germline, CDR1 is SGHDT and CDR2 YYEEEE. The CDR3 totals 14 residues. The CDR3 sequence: CASSTQLNTGELFF. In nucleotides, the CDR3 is TGTGCCAGCAGCACACAGTTGAACACCGGGGAGCTGTTTTTT.

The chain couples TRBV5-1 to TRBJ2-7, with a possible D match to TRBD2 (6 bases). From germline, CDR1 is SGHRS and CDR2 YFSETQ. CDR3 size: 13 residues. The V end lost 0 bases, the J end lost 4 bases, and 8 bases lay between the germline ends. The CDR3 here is CASSLGGVYEQYF. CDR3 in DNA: TGCGCCAGCAGCTTGGGGGGGGTTTACGAGCAGTACTTC.

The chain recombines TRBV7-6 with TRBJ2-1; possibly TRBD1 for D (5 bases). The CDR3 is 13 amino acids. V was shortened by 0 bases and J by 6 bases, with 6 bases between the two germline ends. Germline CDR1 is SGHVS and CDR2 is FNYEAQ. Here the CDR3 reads CASSLATVNEQFF. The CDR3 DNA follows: TGTGCCAGCAGCTTAGCGACAGTCAATGAGCAGTTCTTC.

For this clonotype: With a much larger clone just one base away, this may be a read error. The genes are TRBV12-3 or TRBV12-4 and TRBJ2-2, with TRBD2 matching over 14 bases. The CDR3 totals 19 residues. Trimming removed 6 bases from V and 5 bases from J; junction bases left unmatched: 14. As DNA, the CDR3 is TGTGCCAGCAGCTCAGAGACTAGCGGGGGGGAGGCCCCGACCGGGGAGCTGTTTTTT. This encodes CASSSETSGGEAPTGELFF.

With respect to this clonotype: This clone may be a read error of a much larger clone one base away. This CDR3 is CASRAGGWNEKPFF. As DNA, the CDR3 is TGTGCCAGCAGAGCAGGGGGCTGGAATGAAAAACCGTTTTTT. The chain carries TRBV12-3 or TRBV12-4 and TRBJ1-4; TRBD1 matches at 8 bases. The CDR3 totals 14 residues.

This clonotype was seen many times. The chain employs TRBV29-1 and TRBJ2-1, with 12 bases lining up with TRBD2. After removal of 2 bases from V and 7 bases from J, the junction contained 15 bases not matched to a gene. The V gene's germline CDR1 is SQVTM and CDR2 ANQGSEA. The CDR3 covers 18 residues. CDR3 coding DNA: TGCAGCGTTGAATGGCGGTTGCTAGCGGGAGGGCCGGGAAATGAGCAGTTCTTC. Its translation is CSVEWRLLAGGPGNEQFF.

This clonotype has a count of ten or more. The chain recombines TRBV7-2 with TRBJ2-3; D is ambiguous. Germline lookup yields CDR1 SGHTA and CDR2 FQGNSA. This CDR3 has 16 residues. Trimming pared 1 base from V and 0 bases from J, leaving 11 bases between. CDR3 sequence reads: CASSLGRRISTDTQYF. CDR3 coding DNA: TGTGCCAGCAGCTTAGGAAGGCGGATTAGCACAGATACGCAGTATTTT.

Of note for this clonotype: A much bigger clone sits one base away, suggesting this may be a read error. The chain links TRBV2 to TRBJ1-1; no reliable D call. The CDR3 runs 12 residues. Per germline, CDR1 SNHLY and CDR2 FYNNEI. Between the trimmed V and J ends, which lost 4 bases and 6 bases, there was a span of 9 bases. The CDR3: CASSAMAAEAFF. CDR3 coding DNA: TGTGCCAGCAGTGCCATGGCCGCTGAAGCTTTCTTT.

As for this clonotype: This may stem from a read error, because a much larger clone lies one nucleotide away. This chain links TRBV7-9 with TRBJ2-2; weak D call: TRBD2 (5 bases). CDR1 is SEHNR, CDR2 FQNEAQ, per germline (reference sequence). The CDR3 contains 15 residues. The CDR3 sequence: CASSLEIRGSGELVF. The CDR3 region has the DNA TGTGCCAGCAGCCTCGAGATACGGGGATCCGGGGAGCTGGTTTTT.

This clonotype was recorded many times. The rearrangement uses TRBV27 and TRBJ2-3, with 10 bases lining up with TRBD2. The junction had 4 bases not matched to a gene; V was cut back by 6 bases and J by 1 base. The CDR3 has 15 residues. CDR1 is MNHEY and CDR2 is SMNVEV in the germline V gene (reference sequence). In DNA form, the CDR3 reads TGTGCCAGCAGGGCCACTAGCGGGGGCACAGATACGCAGTATTTT. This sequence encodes CASRATSGGTDTQYF.

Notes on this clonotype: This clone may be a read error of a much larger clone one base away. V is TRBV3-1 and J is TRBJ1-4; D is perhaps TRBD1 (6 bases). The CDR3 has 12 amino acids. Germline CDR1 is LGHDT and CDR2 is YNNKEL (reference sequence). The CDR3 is CAGSRGAEKLFF. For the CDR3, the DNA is TGTGCCGGCAGCCGGGGGGCCGAAAAACTGTTTTTT.

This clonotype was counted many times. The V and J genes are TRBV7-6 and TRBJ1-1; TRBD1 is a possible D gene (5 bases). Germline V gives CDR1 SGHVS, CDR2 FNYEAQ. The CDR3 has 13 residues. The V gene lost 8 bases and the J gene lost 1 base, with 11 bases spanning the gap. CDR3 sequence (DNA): TGTGCCAGCGGAGAGGGGACGAACACTGAAGCTTTCTTT. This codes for CASGEGTNTEAFF.

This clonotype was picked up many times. CDR3 in amino acids: CASSASSTDTQYF. In DNA, the CDR3 is TGTGCCAGTAGTGCTTCTAGCACAGATACGCAGTATTTT. The chain couples TRBV19 to TRBJ2-3; D gene unclear. This CDR3 comprises 13 residues. Germline values: CDR1 LNHDA, CDR2 SQIVND (reference sequence). The V end was cut by 5 bases, the J end by 0 bases, with 6 bases between.

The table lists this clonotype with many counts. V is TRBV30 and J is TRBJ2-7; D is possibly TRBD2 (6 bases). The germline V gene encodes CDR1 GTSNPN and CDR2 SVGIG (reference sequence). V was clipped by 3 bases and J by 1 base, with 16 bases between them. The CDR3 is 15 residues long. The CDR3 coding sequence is TGTGCCTGGAGCCCTCGGGGAGGCCGTTCCTACGAGCAGTACTTC. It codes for CAWSPRGGRSYEQYF.

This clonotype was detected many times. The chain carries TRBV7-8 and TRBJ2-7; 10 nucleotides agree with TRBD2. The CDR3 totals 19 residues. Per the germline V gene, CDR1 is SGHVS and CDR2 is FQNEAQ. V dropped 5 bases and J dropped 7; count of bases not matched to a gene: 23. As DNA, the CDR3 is TGTGCCAGCAGCCACGGTTTAGGTCCTACTAGCGGGATTTTGAGAGAGCAGTACTTC. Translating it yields CASSHGLGPTSGILREQYF. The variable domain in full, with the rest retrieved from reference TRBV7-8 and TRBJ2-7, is GAGVSQSPRYKVAKRGQDVALRCDPISGHVSLFWYQQALGQGPEFLTYFQNEAQLDKSGLPSDRFFAERPEGSVSTLKIQRTQQEDSAVYLCASSHGLGPTSGILREQYFGPGTRLTVT.

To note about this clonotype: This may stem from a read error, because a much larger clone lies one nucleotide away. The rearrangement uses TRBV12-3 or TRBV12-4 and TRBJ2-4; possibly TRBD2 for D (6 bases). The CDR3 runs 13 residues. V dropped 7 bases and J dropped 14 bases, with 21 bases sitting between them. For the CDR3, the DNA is TGTGCCAGCAATCTTGGGACTCCCGGTGGGGAGTACTTC. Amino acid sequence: CASNLGTPGGEYF.

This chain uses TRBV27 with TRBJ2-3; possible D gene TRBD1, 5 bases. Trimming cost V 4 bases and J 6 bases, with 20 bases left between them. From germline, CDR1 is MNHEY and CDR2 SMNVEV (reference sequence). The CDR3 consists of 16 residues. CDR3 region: CASSSNLPMGPDTQYF. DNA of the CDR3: TGTGCCAGCAGTTCAAACTTGCCCATGGGGCCGGATACGCAGTATTTT.

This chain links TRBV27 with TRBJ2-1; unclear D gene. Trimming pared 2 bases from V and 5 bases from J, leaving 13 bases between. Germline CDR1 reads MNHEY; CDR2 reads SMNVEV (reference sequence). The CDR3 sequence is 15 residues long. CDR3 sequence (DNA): TGTGCCAGCAGTTTAACATGGACCAGCAACAATGAGCAGTTCTTC. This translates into CASSLTWTSNNEQFF.

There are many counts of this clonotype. The CDR3 here is CSARATSGSYNEQFF. Here the CDR3 DNA reads TGCAGTGCTAGAGCGACTAGCGGCTCCTACAATGAGCAGTTCTTC. The genes are TRBV20-1 and TRBJ2-1; TRBD2 matches 9 bases. V lost 1 base, J lost 0 bases, and 1 base stayed unmatched. Germline V lookup: CDR1 DFQATT, CDR2 SNEGSKA (reference sequence). This CDR3 region has 15 residues.

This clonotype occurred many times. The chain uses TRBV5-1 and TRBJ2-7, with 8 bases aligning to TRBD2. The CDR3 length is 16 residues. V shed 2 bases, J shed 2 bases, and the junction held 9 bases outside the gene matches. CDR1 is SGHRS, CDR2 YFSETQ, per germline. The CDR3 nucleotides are TGCGCCAGCAGCTTACGTGGGGGACTAGACACCTACGAGCAGTACTTC. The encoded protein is CASSLRGGLDTYEQYF.

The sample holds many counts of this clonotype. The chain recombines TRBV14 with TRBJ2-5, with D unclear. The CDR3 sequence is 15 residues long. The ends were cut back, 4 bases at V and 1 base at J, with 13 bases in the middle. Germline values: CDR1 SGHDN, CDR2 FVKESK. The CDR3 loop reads CASSPLGNLQETQYF. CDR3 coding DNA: TGTGCCAGCAGCCCCCTGGGTAATCTCCAAGAGACCCAGTACTTC.

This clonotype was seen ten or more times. CDR3 region: CASSPPAGVFQDTQYF. The DNA of the CDR3 is TGTGCCAGCAGTCCTCCAGCAGGGGTCTTCCAAGATACGCAGTATTTT. The gene calls are TRBV7-9 and TRBJ2-3; D is possibly TRBD1 (6 bases). Germline lookup yields CDR1 SEHNR and CDR2 FQNEAQ (reference sequence). This CDR3 spans 16 amino acids. Trimming shortened V by 6 bases and J by 5 bases, and 21 bases separated the two germline ends.

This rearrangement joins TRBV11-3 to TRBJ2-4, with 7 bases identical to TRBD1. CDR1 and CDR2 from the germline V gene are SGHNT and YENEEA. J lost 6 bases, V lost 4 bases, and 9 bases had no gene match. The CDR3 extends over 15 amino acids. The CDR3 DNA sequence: TGTGCCAGCAGCTCACGGGGAGACAGGGCAAACATTCAGTACTTC. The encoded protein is CASSSRGDRANIQYF.

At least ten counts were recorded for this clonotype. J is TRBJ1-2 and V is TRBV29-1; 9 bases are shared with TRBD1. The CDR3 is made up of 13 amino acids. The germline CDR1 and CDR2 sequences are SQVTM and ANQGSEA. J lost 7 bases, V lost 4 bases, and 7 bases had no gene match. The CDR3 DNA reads TGCAGCGTTGCTCCGGGACAGGGAGGTGGCTACACCTTC. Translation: CSVAPGQGGGYTF.

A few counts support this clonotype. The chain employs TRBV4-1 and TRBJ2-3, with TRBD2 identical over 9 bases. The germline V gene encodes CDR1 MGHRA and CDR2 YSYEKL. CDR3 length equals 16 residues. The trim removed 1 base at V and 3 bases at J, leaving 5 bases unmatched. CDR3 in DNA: TGCGCCAGCAGCCAAGTCGCGGGAGGGAGGACAGATACGCAGTATTTT. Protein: CASSQVAGGRTDTQYF.

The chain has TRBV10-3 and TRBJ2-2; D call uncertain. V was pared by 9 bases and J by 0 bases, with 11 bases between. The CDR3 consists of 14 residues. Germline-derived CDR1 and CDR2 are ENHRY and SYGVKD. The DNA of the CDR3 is TGTGCCATGGAGAGTGGGCCGAACACCGGGGAGCTGTTTTTT. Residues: CAMESGPNTGELFF.